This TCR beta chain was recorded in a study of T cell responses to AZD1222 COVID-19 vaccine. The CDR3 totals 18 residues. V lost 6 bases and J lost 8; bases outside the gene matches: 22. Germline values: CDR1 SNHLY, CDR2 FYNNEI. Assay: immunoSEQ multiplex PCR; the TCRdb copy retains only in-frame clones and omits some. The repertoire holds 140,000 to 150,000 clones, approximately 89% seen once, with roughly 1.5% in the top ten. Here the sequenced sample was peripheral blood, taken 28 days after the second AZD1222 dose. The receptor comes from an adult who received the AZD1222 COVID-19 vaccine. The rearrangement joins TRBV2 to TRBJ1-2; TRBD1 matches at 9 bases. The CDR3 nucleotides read TGTGCCAGCAGCGGATTTCTGACCCAACCACAGGGGGCGCGGGGCTACACCTTC. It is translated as CASSGFLTQPQGARGYTF.